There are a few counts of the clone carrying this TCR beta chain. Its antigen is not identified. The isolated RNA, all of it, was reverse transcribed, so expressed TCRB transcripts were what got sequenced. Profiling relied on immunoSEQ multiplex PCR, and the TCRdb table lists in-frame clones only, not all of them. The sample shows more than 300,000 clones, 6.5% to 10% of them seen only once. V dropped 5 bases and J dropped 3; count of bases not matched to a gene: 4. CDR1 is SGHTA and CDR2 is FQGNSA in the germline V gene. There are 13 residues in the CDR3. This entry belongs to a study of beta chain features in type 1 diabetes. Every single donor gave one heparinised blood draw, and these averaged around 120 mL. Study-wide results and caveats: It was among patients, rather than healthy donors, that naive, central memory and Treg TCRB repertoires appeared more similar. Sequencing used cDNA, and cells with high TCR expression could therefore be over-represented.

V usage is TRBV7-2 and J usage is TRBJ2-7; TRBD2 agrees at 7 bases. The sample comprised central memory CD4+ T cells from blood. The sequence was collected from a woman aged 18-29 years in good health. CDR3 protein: CASSTLAVYEQYF. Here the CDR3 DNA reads TGTGCCAGCAGCACCCTAGCGGTCTACGAGCAGTACTTC.